The 8 T cell receptor beta chains in this list originate from one sample, sequenced in a study of blood T cell repertoires in COVID-19. Profiled with immunoSEQ multiplex PCR; TCRdb holds only in-frame clones, not every one. The sample holds 150,000 to 200,000 clones, roughly 89% seen once. The sequenced sample consisted of PBMCs or T cells enriched from blood (not recorded which). Receptors originate from a middle-aged woman with acute COVID-19.

This chain joins TRBV10-2 and TRBJ2-2, with a weak D call TRBD2 (7 bases). The ends were cut back, 3 bases at V and 5 bases at J, with 19 bases in the middle. CDR1 is WSHSY and CDR2 is SAAADI in the germline V gene. This CDR3 has 17 amino acids. CDR3 sequence reads: CASSDPRGGRWTGELFF. Here the CDR3 DNA reads TGCGCCAGCAGTGATCCAAGGGGGGGGCGGTGGACCGGGGAGCTGTTTTTT.

The V and J genes are TRBV5-6 and TRBJ2-7, with TRBD1 as a possible D gene (5 bases). The germline gives CDR1 SGHDT, CDR2 YYEEEE. The CDR3 covers 14 residues. V was pared by 2 bases and J by 1 base, with 10 bases between. CDR3 sequence reads: CASSFGQGSYEQYF. As DNA, the CDR3 is TGTGCCAGCAGCTTCGGGCAGGGATCCTACGAGCAGTACTTC.

The chain is built from TRBV7-8 and TRBJ2-2, with 7 bases that match TRBD1. The CDR3 length is 15 residues. The trim removed 6 bases at V and 3 bases at J, leaving 7 bases unmatched. Germline-derived CDR1 and CDR2 are SGHVS and FQNEAQ. CDR3 DNA sequence: TGTGCCAGCAGTCCCACGACAGGGTACACCGGGGAGCTGTTTTTT. Protein sequence: CASSPTTGYTGELFF.

The chain has TRBV19 and TRBJ1-1, with D possibly matching TRBD1 (5 bases). Trimming removed 3 bases at V and 1 base at J, with 9 bases between. Germline loops: CDR1 LNHDA, CDR2 SQIVND (reference sequence). CDR3 size: 14 residues. The CDR3 spells CASSMFQGNTEAFF. The DNA for the CDR3 is TGTGCCAGTAGTATGTTCCAGGGGAACACTGAAGCTTTCTTT.

The chain couples TRBV7-8 to TRBJ2-5, with 7 positions matching TRBD1. Germline V gene lookup returns CDR1 SGHVS and CDR2 FQNEAQ. Losses at the gene ends were 4 bases for V and 1 base for J; bases not matched to a gene: 3. The CDR3 is 14 residues long. This chain's CDR3 is CASSYNRGQETQYF. CDR3 coding DNA: TGTGCCAGCAGCTATAACAGGGGCCAAGAGACCCAGTACTTC. Full variable domain (outside the CDR3, taken from reference TRBV7-8 and TRBJ2-5): GAGVSQSPRYKVAKRGQDVALRCDPISGHVSLFWYQQALGQGPEFLTYFQNEAQLDKSGLPSDRFFAERPEGSVSTLKIQRTQQEDSAVYLCASSYNRGQETQYFGPGTRLLVL.

This chain uses TRBV14 with TRBJ2-3; 11 positions agree with TRBD1. V lost 2 bases, J lost 2 bases, and 12 bases stayed unmatched. This CDR3 comprises 19 residues. Germline V gene sequence: CDR1 SGHDN, CDR2 FVKESK. CDR3 sequence: CASSQRFRWTGGLTDTQYF. The CDR3 coding sequence is TGTGCCAGCAGCCAAAGATTTCGTTGGACAGGGGGCCTCACAGATACGCAGTATTTT.

This clone has a handful of counts. The V call is TRBV6-5, the J call TRBJ1-4; 9 bases match TRBD1. The germline V gene encodes CDR1 MNHEY and CDR2 SVGAGI. V shed 6 bases and J 7 bases; nucleotides not matched to a gene: 6. This CDR3 has 14 residues. The DNA of the CDR3 is TGTGCCAGCAGAAAGGGGGGACAGGGTGAAAAACTGTTTTTT. This encodes CASRKGGQGEKLFF.

The J gene is TRBJ2-1, the V gene TRBV28, with 9 bases that match TRBD1. With V trimmed by 6 bases and J by 4 bases, 10 bases remained unmatched. The CDR3 runs to 16 residues. Germline V lookup: CDR1 MDHEN, CDR2 SYDVKM. The CDR3 loop is CASSRAGGTGYNEQFF. The CDR3, as DNA: TGTGCCAGCAGCCGCGCAGGGGGGACAGGGTACAATGAGCAGTTCTTC.